Below, 28 T cell receptor beta chains from the same sample are listed, as sequenced in a study of cytomegalovirus exposure and HLA in healthy donors. The PCR used 60 Vbeta and 13 Jbeta primers. Assay used: immunoSEQ multiplex PCR; TCRdb lists only in-frame clones, some missing. The table lists 120,000 to 150,000 clones, 73% of them singletons, with 14% in the top ten. Sequenced material: PBMCs. These receptors originate from a human donor in good health.

This clone was recorded a few times. This rearrangement joins TRBV18 to TRBJ1-5; D is unresolved. The CDR3 length is 14 residues. Germline assignment: CDR1 KGHSH and CDR2 LQKENI. The V and J ends lost 3 bases and 3 bases respectively, with 9 bases between them. CDR3 bases: TGTGCCAGCTCACCGGAGGTATACAATCAGCCCCAGCATTTT. Encoded protein: CASSPEVYNQPQHF.

The chain combines TRBV18 with TRBJ1-1; TRBD1 agrees at 11 bases. The CDR3 contains 16 residues. V dropped 6 bases and J dropped 7; count of bases not matched to a gene: 13. Germline assignment: CDR1 KGHSH and CDR2 LQKENI. CDR3 DNA: TGTGCCAGCTCGTATAACGGGGACAGGGGGAAAAATGAAGCTTTCTTT. Amino acid sequence: CASSYNGDRGKNEAFF.

This chain links TRBV6-5 with TRBJ1-6, with 10 bases fitting TRBD1. From germline, CDR1 is MNHEY and CDR2 SVGAGI. The CDR3 is 15 residues long. J was trimmed by 7 bases and V by 7 bases; bases with no gene match: 7. The CDR3 nucleotides are TGTGCCAGCACCAAAGACAGGGGGCGAAATTCACCCCTCCACTTT. This sequence encodes CASTKDRGRNSPLHF.

This chain joins TRBV7-9 and TRBJ2-4; 9 nucleotides match TRBD1. This CDR3 region has 15 residues. Trimming cost V 5 bases and J 6 bases; bases outside gene matches: 8. Germline V gene sequence: CDR1 SEHNR, CDR2 FQNEAQ (reference sequence). The CDR3 coding sequence is TGTGCCAGCAGCGCACCGGGACAGGGCGGAAACATTCAGTACTTC. Its translation is CASSAPGQGGNIQYF.

The rearrangement joins TRBV30 to TRBJ2-5; 7 positions match TRBD2. After removal of 2 bases from V and 3 bases from J, the junction contained 6 bases not matched to a gene. The germline V gene has CDR1 GTSNPN and CDR2 SVGIG (reference sequence). This CDR3 spans 14 amino acids. The chain's CDR3 is CAWSQTSFEETQYF. CDR3 DNA: TGTGCCTGGAGTCAGACTAGCTTTGAAGAGACCCAGTACTTC. The variable domain in full, with the rest retrieved from reference TRBV30 and TRBJ2-5, is SQTIHQWPATLVQPVGSPLSLECTVEGTSNPNLYWYRQAAGRGLQLLFYSVGIGQISSEVPQNLSASRPQDRQFILSSKKLLLSDSGFYLCAWSQTSFEETQYFGPGTRLLVL.

This chain joins TRBV6-6 and TRBJ1-2, with 7 bases fitting TRBD1. From germline, CDR1 is MNHNY and CDR2 SVGAGI (reference sequence). V shed 5 bases and J 1 base; nucleotides not matched to a gene: 4. The CDR3 contains 14 residues. The CDR3 is CASSPTGLNYGYTF. The CDR3 DNA is TGTGCCAGCAGTCCGACAGGGCTTAACTATGGCTACACCTTC.

The CDR3 nucleotides read TGTGCCACCACGACGGACAGACACTATTCACCCCTCCACTTT. Its translation is CATTTDRHYSPLHF. The chain carries TRBV2 and TRBJ1-6; TRBD1 might be the D (6 bases). Germline values: CDR1 SNHLY, CDR2 FYNNEI. Trimming took off 10 bases at V and 8 bases at J, with 18 bases between the two ends. This CDR3 region has 14 residues. The full variable domain, in which reference TRBV2 and TRBJ1-6 provide the parts outside the CDR3, is EPEVTQTPSHQVTQMGQEVILRCVPISNHLYFYWYRQILGQKVEFLVSFYNNEISEKSEIFDDQFSVERPDGSNFTLKIRSTKLEDSAMYFCATTTDRHYSPLHFGNGTRLTVT.

The chain links TRBV19 to TRBJ1-1; maybe TRBD1 (6 bases). Trimming left V 6 bases short and J 8 bases short, with 16 bases between. There are 13 residues in the CDR3. Germline assignment: CDR1 LNHDA and CDR2 SQIVND (reference sequence). CDR3 in amino acids: CASRPRGGTEAFF. The CDR3 region has the DNA TGTGCCAGTAGACCACGGGGGGGGACAGAAGCTTTCTTT.

This clone was found a few times. The chain couples TRBV5-5 to TRBJ1-1, with 10 bases matching TRBD1. The CDR3 runs 18 residues. The V segment lost 0 bases and the J segment 5 bases; nucleotides outside the gene matches: 13. The germline gives CDR1 SGHKS, CDR2 YYEKEE (reference sequence). As DNA, the CDR3 is TGTGCCAGCAGCTTGGCTTGGACAGGGGGAGGGAAGGCAACTGAAGCTTTCTTT. It yields the protein CASSLAWTGGGKATEAFF.

The chain has TRBV15 and TRBJ2-1; 9 bases match TRBD1. The CDR3 runs 15 residues. The V segment lost 6 bases and the J segment 5 bases; nucleotides outside the gene matches: 8. Germline assignment: CDR1 LNHNV and CDR2 YYDKDF (reference sequence). For the CDR3, the DNA is TGTGCCACCAGTGCGACAGGGGGAGAAGACAATGAGCAGTTCTTC. As protein: CATSATGGEDNEQFF.

This clone was counted between two and nine times. The junction does not match germline at one end; this may be a read error. This CDR3 is CAISTQREGYNEQFF. The CDR3 nucleotides read TGTGCCATCAGCACTCAGCGGGAGGGCTACAATGAGCAGTTCTTC. The chain has TRBV15 and TRBJ2-1; the match to TRBD2 covers 10 bases. Per the germline V gene, CDR1 is LNHNV and CDR2 is YYDKDF (reference sequence). The CDR3 runs to 15 residues.

This clone came up once. The CDR3 nucleotides are TGTGCCAGCAGCCCCAACTCTGGGGCCAACGTCCTGACTTTC. The encoded protein is CASSPNSGANVLTF. The chain links TRBV13 to TRBJ2-6; the D is unclear. Trimming took 5 bases from V and 0 from J, leaving 5 bases between them. Germline V lookup: CDR1 PRHDT, CDR2 FYEKMQ (reference sequence). CDR3 length: 14 amino acids. Combining the CDR3 with reference TRBV13 and TRBJ2-6 gives the whole variable domain AAGVIQSPRHLIKEKRETATLKCYPIPRHDTVYWYQQGPGQDPQFLISFYEKMQSDKGSIPDRFSAQQFSDYHSELNMSSLELGDSALYFCASSPNSGANVLTFGAGSRLTVL.

The J gene is TRBJ2-5, the V gene TRBV5-1, with a possible D match to TRBD1 (5 bases). CDR3 length: 15 residues. Trimming left V 3 bases short and J 2 bases short, with 14 bases between. Germline-derived CDR1 and CDR2 are SGHRS and YFSETQ. The CDR3 protein is CASSSTGAPQETQYF. CDR3 coding DNA: TGCGCCAGCAGCTCCACAGGCGCCCCACAAGAGACCCAGTACTTC.

The chain combines TRBV9 with TRBJ2-3; 12 bases are a match to TRBD2. Per the germline V gene, CDR1 is SGDLS and CDR2 is YYNGEE. Trimming cost V 3 bases and J 5 bases; bases outside gene matches: 4. This CDR3 spans 15 amino acids. In nucleotides, the CDR3 is TGTGCCAGCAGCGCTAGCGGGAGGGCTCGAGATACGCAGTATTTT. Protein sequence: CASSASGRARDTQYF.

This clone showed up just a few times. CDR3 in DNA: TGTGCCAGCACCACCACCGGGACAGGGGATGTGCGCACTGAAGCTTTCTTT. This encodes CASTTTGTGDVRTEAFF. The genes are TRBV27 and TRBJ1-1; 10 bases are shared with TRBD1. Germline V lookup: CDR1 MNHEY, CDR2 SMNVEV (reference sequence). The V segment lost 7 bases and the J segment 4 bases; nucleotides outside the gene matches: 15. There are 17 residues in the CDR3.

The chain joins TRBV7-3 to TRBJ2-2; 12 bases are a match to TRBD2. The CDR3 extends over 17 amino acids. J lost 5 bases, V lost 2 bases, and 6 bases had no gene match. Looked up from germline, CDR1 is SGHTA and CDR2 is FQGTGA. The CDR3 loop is CASSLEGLAGSTGELFF. Written as DNA, the CDR3 is TGTGCCAGCAGCTTAGAAGGACTAGCGGGAAGTACCGGGGAGCTGTTTTTT.

The genes are TRBV7-9 and TRBJ2-1; 9 nucleotides agree with TRBD2. Losses at the gene ends were 5 bases for V and 15 bases for J; bases not matched to a gene: 20. This CDR3 comprises 16 residues. CDR1 is SEHNR and CDR2 is FQNEAQ in the germline V gene (reference sequence). The CDR3 DNA reads as TGTGCCAGCAGCCCGTCCATGGGACTGGCGGGGGGGCCTTTGTTCTTC. Amino acids: CASSPSMGLAGGPLFF.

The chain is built from TRBV28 and TRBJ1-5; D is unresolved. Trimming left V 3 bases short and J 0 bases short, with 9 bases between. In germline, CDR1 is MDHEN, CDR2 SYDVKM. The CDR3 is made up of 15 amino acids. The CDR3 is CASSFLGYSNQPQHF. CDR3 DNA sequence: TGTGCCAGCAGTTTTCTCGGTTATAGCAATCAGCCCCAGCATTTT.

This clone showed up just once. The rearrangement joins TRBV28 to TRBJ2-7; 8 bases are a match to TRBD1. The CDR3 extends over 14 amino acids. With V trimmed by 7 bases and J by 2 bases, 7 bases remained unmatched. Germline lookup yields CDR1 MDHEN and CDR2 SYDVKM. This chain's CDR3 is CASTGNRGTYEQYF. As DNA, the CDR3 is TGTGCCAGCACCGGGAACAGGGGGACCTACGAGCAGTACTTC.

This rearrangement joins TRBV19 to TRBJ2-6; no clear D. The germline gives CDR1 LNHDA, CDR2 SQIVND (reference sequence). The CDR3 is 12 amino acids. Trimming took 10 bases from V and 3 from J, leaving 7 bases between them. CDR3 nucleotide sequence: TGTGCCACCTCCGGTGGGGCCAACGTCCTGACTTTC. Protein product: CATSGGANVLTF.

This chain joins TRBV6-5 and TRBJ2-5, with TRBD2 matching 8 bases. The CDR3 is 12 amino acids. The V segment lost 5 bases and the J segment 4 bases; nucleotides outside the gene matches: 0. Germline-derived CDR1 and CDR2 are MNHEY and SVGAGI. The DNA of the CDR3 is TGTGCCAGCAGTCGGGAGGGAGAGACCCAGTACTTC. Amino acid sequence: CASSREGETQYF.

This clone appeared a single time. The rearrangement links TRBV29-1 to TRBJ2-2; 8 bases line up with TRBD2. The CDR3 runs 15 residues. Germline-derived CDR1 and CDR2 are SQVTM and ANQGSEA. J was trimmed by 5 bases and V by 5 bases; bases with no gene match: 10. The CDR3 DNA is TGCAGCGTTTCTAGGGCAGCGGGGGTAACCGGGGAGCTGTTTTTT. It translates to CSVSRAAGVTGELFF.

This clone was detected a few times. This chain links TRBV25-1 with TRBJ1-5; D unclear. Between the trimmed V and J ends, which lost 6 bases and 5 bases, there was a span of 11 bases. The CDR3 spans 13 residues. Germline V gene data show CDR1 as MGHDK and CDR2 as SYGVNS. The CDR3 protein is CASSQDGDQPQHF. DNA of the CDR3: TGTGCCAGCAGCCAAGACGGAGATCAGCCCCAGCATTTT.

The V gene is TRBV2, the J gene TRBJ1-1, with 8 bases aligning to TRBD1. The CDR3 sequence is 12 residues long. The V and J ends lost 11 bases and 2 bases, in that order; junction bases with no gene match: 4. Germline V lookup: CDR1 SNHLY, CDR2 FYNNEI. The CDR3 protein is CARGQGNTEAFF. The CDR3 DNA reads TGTGCCCGCGGACAGGGTAACACTGAAGCTTTCTTT.

This chain links TRBV7-3 with TRBJ2-1; perhaps TRBD2 as D (5 bases). Trimming pared 5 bases from V and 1 base from J, leaving 15 bases between. CDR1 is SGHTA, CDR2 FQGTGA, per germline. This CDR3 contains 16 residues. DNA of the CDR3: TGTGCCAGCAGCAAAAAGTCAGGAGGTTCCTACAATGAGCAGTTCTTC. Amino acids: CASSKKSGGSYNEQFF.

There are many counts of this clone. The chain couples TRBV19 to TRBJ2-7, with a tentative D call TRBD2 (6 bases). This CDR3 spans 14 amino acids. Germline CDR1 LNHDA, CDR2 SQIVND (reference sequence). The germline V and J ends were trimmed by 5 bases and 2 bases, with 13 bases remaining between them. The CDR3 coding sequence is TGTGCCAGTAGTCGGGTAGCGGAGCCCTACGAGCAGTACTTC. It specifies CASSRVAEPYEQYF.

V is TRBV6-5 and J is TRBJ1-1; TRBD1 matches 9 bases. Trimming took 6 bases from V and 5 from J; bases not matched to a gene: 4. CDR1 MNHEY and CDR2 SVGAGI come from the germline V gene. The CDR3 contains 13 residues. CDR3 in amino acids: CASRGQGRTEAFF. CDR3 sequence (DNA): TGTGCCAGCAGGGGACAGGGAAGGACTGAAGCTTTCTTT.

The chain combines TRBV4-1 with TRBJ2-7; 8 bases agree with TRBD2. The germline gives CDR1 MGHRA, CDR2 YSYEKL. The CDR3 is made up of 16 amino acids. V was pared by 2 bases and J by 1 base, with 7 bases of the junction left unmatched. In DNA, the CDR3 is TGCGCCAGCAGCCAACGTTCTAGCGGGTTGTCCTACGAGCAGTACTTC. Amino acid sequence: CASSQRSSGLSYEQYF.